The clone carrying this TCR beta chain was seen more than once but under ten times. Time point defined: patch test 3, about 24 weeks after DPC sensitization. Documented treatment: therapeutic diphenylcyclopropenone sensitization with weekly scalp DPC. This record comes from a study of human T cells and chemical hapten exposure. TCRdb itself ran the RACE reads through MiXCR, one entry per CDR3 protein. Of more than 80,000 distinct CDR3 sequences in the sample, more than 10% are singletons; the top ten hold roughly 3.7%. This CDR3 is 13 amino acids long. Trimming removed 4 bases from V and 3 bases from J, with 10 bases in between. The germline CDR1 and CDR2 sequences are SGDLS and YYNGEE.

This sequence joins TRBV9 and TRBJ1-1; TRBD1 is a possible D gene (6 bases). The TCR originated in a woman aged 50 to 60 with alopecia areata. Some clones in this sample may be carry-over from other donors' samples. Source: whole blood, taken in connection with sensitization to the hapten diphenylcyclopropenone (DPC). CDR3 in DNA: TGTGCCAGCAGCCCTCAGGGGTACACTGAAGCTTTCTTT. It encodes CASSPQGYTEAFF.